The 21 T cell receptor beta chains reported below all come from one sample, sequenced in a study of T cells after yellow fever vaccination. TCRdb recomputed calls from the 5' RACE reads with MiXCR, one row per CDR3 protein. The table lists 500,000 to 550,000 distinct CDR3 sequences, just over 20% of them singletons. This specimen was PBMCs, taken more than 20 days after the first yellow fever vaccination. The receptor set was obtained from a man aged 18 to 30 who received the YFV17D yellow fever vaccine.

This chain uses TRBV7-2 with TRBJ2-5; 7 bases align to TRBD2. The germline CDR1 and CDR2 sequences are SGHTA and FQGNSA. CDR3 length equals 13 residues. Trimming took 6 bases from V and 6 from J; bases not matched to a gene: 7. CDR3 amino acids: CASSRAGPKTQYF. The CDR3 region has the DNA TGTGCCAGCAGTCGAGCGGGGCCGAAGACCCAGTACTTC.

The chain employs TRBV7-9 and TRBJ2-1; D might be TRBD1 or TRBD2, each matching 5 bases. Per germline, CDR1 SEHNR and CDR2 FQNEAQ (reference sequence). V was pared by 6 bases and J by 6 bases, with 12 bases between. This CDR3 contains 13 residues. The CDR3 DNA is TGTGCCAGCAGGGAGACGGGACCCAATGAGCAGTTCTTC. Protein sequence: CASRETGPNEQFF.

This clonotype showed up many times. The V and J genes are TRBV5-1 and TRBJ2-2, with no clear D. Germline V lookup: CDR1 SGHRS, CDR2 YFSETQ. The CDR3 extends over 14 amino acids. V shed 4 bases and J shed 7 bases, with 14 bases lying between them. The CDR3 nucleotides read TGCGCCAGCAGCGGAGCGTTGGTGGACGGGGAGCTGTTTTTT. Amino acid sequence: CASSGALVDGELFF.

This clonotype was seen a few times. J is TRBJ2-7 and V is TRBV5-5; no clear D. The germline CDR1 and CDR2 sequences are SGHKS and YYEKEE (reference sequence). V lost 0 bases, J lost 6 bases, and 13 bases lay in between. The CDR3 spans 14 residues. The CDR3 is CASSLDYESLEQYF. The CDR3 region has the DNA TGTGCCAGCAGCTTGGACTATGAAAGTCTCGAGCAGTACTTC.

This clonotype has more than one count but fewer than ten. V and J are TRBV7-8 and TRBJ1-6; possibly TRBD1 for D (5 bases). V was clipped by 5 bases and J by 0 bases, with 17 bases between them. CDR3 length: 18 amino acids. Germline V gene data show CDR1 as SGHVS and CDR2 as FQNEAQ. CDR3 coding DNA: TGTGCCAGCAGCCATACCGGGACTGCGAGCTCCTATAATTCACCCCTCCACTTT. Translation gives CASSHTGTASSYNSPLHF.

The chain combines TRBV29-1 with TRBJ2-5; D is uncertain. Per germline, CDR1 SQVTM and CDR2 ANQGSEA. V was clipped by 6 bases and J by 1 base, with 18 bases between them. CDR3 size: 15 residues. In nucleotides, the CDR3 is TGCAGCGTAGGTCGGAGAGGCTTCTCCCAAGAGACCCAGTACTTC. It is translated as CSVGRRGFSQETQYF. The whole variable domain, filled in from reference TRBV29-1 and TRBJ2-5, reads SAVISQKPSRDICQRGTSLTIQCQVDSQVTMMFWYRQQPGQSLTLIATANQGSEATYESGFVIDKFPISRPNLTFSTLTVSNMSPEDSSIYLCSVGRRGFSQETQYFGPGTRLLVL.

The V and J genes are TRBV20-1 and TRBJ1-3; D unresolved. The V gene lost 1 base and the J gene lost 3 bases, with 1 base spanning the gap. The germline gives CDR1 DFQATT, CDR2 SNEGSKA (reference sequence). The length of the CDR3 is 11 residues. CDR3 bases: TGCAGTGCTAGAGGTGGAAACACCATATATTTT. Residues: CSARGGNTIYF.

The rearrangement links TRBV7-2 to TRBJ2-2, with D perhaps TRBD2 (5 bases). Germline V gene sequence: CDR1 SGHTA, CDR2 FQGNSA. CDR3 length: 16 residues. Trimming left V 0 bases short and J 5 bases short, with 13 bases between. CDR3 region: CASSLAGRGSTGELFF. The CDR3 DNA follows: TGTGCCAGCAGCTTAGCAGGTCGGGGTTCGACCGGGGAGCTGTTTTTT.

J is TRBJ2-1 and V is TRBV19; 8 nucleotides line up with TRBD2. This CDR3 has 15 amino acids. Germline V lookup: CDR1 LNHDA, CDR2 SQIVND (reference sequence). J lost 7 bases, V lost 6 bases, and 11 bases had no gene match. DNA of the CDR3: TGTGCCAGTAGAGTAGTAGCGGGGAGGAGTAATGAGCAGTTCTTC. Residues: CASRVVAGRSNEQFF.

This clonotype came up once. This sequence joins TRBV7-9 and TRBJ1-4; D unclear. Germline V lookup: CDR1 SEHNR, CDR2 FQNEAQ (reference sequence). V was pared by 3 bases and J by 1 base, with 6 bases between. The CDR3 has 14 amino acids. This CDR3 is CASSFARTNEKLFF. The CDR3, as DNA: TGTGCCAGCAGCTTCGCCAGAACTAATGAAAAACTGTTTTTT.

This chain joins TRBV7-2 and TRBJ2-5; 9 bases fit TRBD2. CDR3 size: 17 residues. J gave up 2 bases and V 3 bases, and 10 bases lay outside the gene matches. Germline loops: CDR1 SGHTA, CDR2 FQGNSA. The DNA of the CDR3 is TGTGCCAGCAGCTTGCGGGGGGGCCATCTCTCACAAGAGACCCAGTACTTC. Translated, it gives CASSLRGGHLSQETQYF.

The count of this clonotype is one. The genes are TRBV20-1 and TRBJ2-7; weak D call: TRBD1 (6 bases). V lost 3 bases and J lost 2, with 14 bases in between. The CDR3 runs 14 residues. CDR1 and CDR2 from the germline V gene are DFQATT and SNEGSKA (reference sequence). The DNA of the CDR3 is TGCAGTGCTAGTAAGCAGGGGAGTCCCTACGAGCAGTACTTC. Protein product: CSASKQGSPYEQYF.

This clonotype was seen at least ten times. The V gene is TRBV5-1, the J gene TRBJ2-1, with D maybe TRBD1 (5 bases). CDR1 is SGHRS, CDR2 YFSETQ, per germline. The CDR3 is made up of 14 amino acids. Trimming removed 4 bases at V and 7 bases at J, with 15 bases between. CDR3 in DNA: TGCGCCAGCAGCCTCCTCGACAGCTCTAATGAGCAGTTCTTC. It codes for CASSLLDSSNEQFF.

The sample holds a few counts of this clonotype. V is TRBV5-1 and J is TRBJ1-4; D call uncertain. CDR1 SGHRS and CDR2 YFSETQ come from the germline V gene. The CDR3 extends over 14 amino acids. V was pared by 0 bases and J by 7 bases, with 10 bases between. CDR3: CASSLDSMSEKLFF. The CDR3 nucleotides are TGCGCCAGCAGCTTGGACAGCATGTCTGAAAAACTGTTTTTT.

The table lists this clonotype with a few counts. The gene calls are TRBV7-2 and TRBJ2-3; no definite D call. CDR1 is SGHTA and CDR2 is FQGNSA in the germline V gene. Between the trimmed V and J ends, which lost 3 bases and 0 bases, there was a span of 13 bases. The CDR3 spans 16 residues. The CDR3 here is CASSFRALASTDTQYF. In nucleotides, the CDR3 is TGTGCCAGCAGCTTTAGAGCCTTGGCTAGCACAGATACGCAGTATTTT.

The chain is built from TRBV28 and TRBJ2-5, with 10 bases lining up with TRBD1. Germline lookup yields CDR1 MDHEN and CDR2 SYDVKM. With V trimmed by 4 bases and J by 0 bases, 5 bases remained unmatched. The CDR3 has 16 amino acids. CDR3 residues: CASSSPGTGDQETQYF. CDR3 nucleotide sequence: TGTGCCAGCAGTTCCCCCGGGACAGGGGACCAAGAGACCCAGTACTTC. The complete variable domain, with remaining parts taken from reference TRBV28 and TRBJ2-5, reads DVKVTQSSRYLVKRTGEKVFLECVQDMDHENMFWYRQDPGLGLRLIYFSYDVKMKEKGDIPEGYSVSREKKERFSLILESASTNQTSMYLCASSSPGTGDQETQYFGPGTRLLVL.

The chain combines TRBV20-1 with TRBJ1-2; tentative D call: TRBD1 (5 bases). CDR3 length: 14 residues. Germline V gene sequence: CDR1 DFQATT, CDR2 SNEGSKA (reference sequence). CDR3 protein: CRPDGGKFNYGYTF. The CDR3 DNA is TGCAGGCCCGACGGGGGGAAGTTTAACTATGGCTACACCTTC.

This clonotype was seen once. The chain is built from TRBV12-5 and TRBJ1-5; D gene ambiguous. In germline, CDR1 is LGHNT, CDR2 FRNRAP. V lost 7 bases to trimming and J lost 4 bases, with 17 bases between them. CDR3 length: 15 amino acids. The CDR3 loop reads CASAFTGPTNQPQHF. The CDR3 DNA reads TGTGCTAGTGCCTTCACCGGGCCAACGAATCAGCCCCAGCATTTT.

The chain uses TRBV5-1 and TRBJ1-6; 10 nucleotides align to TRBD1. Germline assignment: CDR1 SGHRS and CDR2 YFSETQ. The CDR3 extends over 16 amino acids. V lost 5 bases, J lost 8 bases, and 10 bases stayed unmatched. The CDR3 loop is CASRIRDRGQDSPLHF. The CDR3 DNA sequence: TGCGCCAGCAGAATCAGAGACAGGGGGCAGGATTCACCCCTCCACTTT.

This clonotype was seen a handful of times. The chain employs TRBV20-1 and TRBJ2-7, with 7 positions matching TRBD1. V gave up 0 bases and J gave up 3 bases; unmatched junction bases: 11. The germline V gene encodes CDR1 DFQATT and CDR2 SNEGSKA (reference sequence). The CDR3 length is 16 residues. The CDR3 bases are TGCAGTGCTAGAGATTTGGCAGGGGGATTATTCTACGAGCAGTACTTC. This gives the protein CSARDLAGGLFYEQYF.

This clonotype showed up just a few times. This rearrangement joins TRBV5-1 to TRBJ2-5, with D possibly matching TRBD2 (5 bases). CDR1 is SGHRS and CDR2 is YFSETQ in the germline V gene. V lost 0 bases, J lost 5 bases, and 14 bases lay in between. The CDR3 spans 15 residues. The CDR3 nucleotides read TGCGCCAGCAGCTTGGAGGGATCACGAGGGGAGACCCAGTACTTC. Its translation: CASSLEGSRGETQYF.